The TCR beta chain under discussion was sequenced for a study of technical replicates of blood from a few donors. This clone was detected once. The CDR3 contains 14 residues. Looked up from germline, CDR1 is MNHEY and CDR2 is SMNVEV (reference sequence). After removal of 0 bases from V and 7 bases from J, the junction contained 1 base not matched to a gene. TCRdb's table, derived via immunoSEQ multiplex PCR, lists solely in-frame clones and lacks some. In the table there are over 80,000 clones, approximately 96% of which are singletons. The chain carries TRBV27 and TRBJ2-1, with 9 bases fitting TRBD2. The origin of this receptor is a human donor in good health. Specimen: T cells isolated from PBMCs. The CDR3 sequence: CASSLSSGRNEQFF. The CDR3, as DNA: TGTGCCAGCAGTTTATCGAGCGGGAGGAATGAGCAGTTCTTC.